The rows below give T cell receptor beta chains drawn from one sample of a study of cytomegalovirus exposure and HLA in healthy donors. Libraries were prepared by immunoSEQ multiplex PCR; TCRdb keeps only in-frame clonotypes and omits some of them. Of under 200,000 clones in the sample, approximately 81% were seen once. What was sequenced was PBMCs. These receptors were obtained from a woman under 30 in good health and CMV-seropositive. CDR3s include the opening cysteine and the closing phenylalanine or tryptophan. A D gene is named only where the DNA matches it firmly. Only part of the rows carry a size: once, few, many, or a class if the clone is expanded.

-	TRBV7-8	TRBJ1-4	16	TRBD1	CASSPRRDRVNEKLFF	TGTGCCAGCAGCCCGCGACGGGACAGGGTAAATGAAAAACTGTTTTTT
-	TRBV2	TRBJ2-5	13	-	CASSRLGRETQYF	TGTGCCAGCAGCCGTCTGGGGCGGGAGACCCAGTACTTC
few	TRBV6-1	TRBJ1-1	15	-	CASRLDGLENTEAFF	TGTGCCAGCAGGCTTGACGGACTCGAGAACACTGAAGCTTTCTTT
few	TRBV5-1	TRBJ2-1	16	-	CASSLEPGGFYNEQFF	TGCGCCAGCAGCTTGGAGCCCGGAGGATTCTACAATGAGCAGTTCTTC
-	TRBV5-5	TRBJ2-5	17	-	CASSLNPTGTFGETQYF	TGTGCCAGCAGCTTGAATCCGACAGGCACCTTCGGAGAGACCCAGTACTTC
-	TRBV27	TRBJ2-3	16	TRBD1	CASSLTRDRRTDTQYF	TGTGCCAGCAGTTTAACTCGGGACAGGCGAACAGATACGCAGTATTTT
-	TRBV7-9	TRBJ2-3	14	TRBD2	CASSSGEGTDTQYF	TGTGCCAGCAGCTCTGGGGAGGGAACAGATACGCAGTATTTT
-	TRBV10-3	TRBJ2-7	14	TRBD1	CAISVGTGVYEQYF	TGTGCCATCAGTGTGGGGACAGGGGTATACGAGCAGTACTTC
once	TRBV28	TRBJ1-2	12	-	CASSLGGLSYTF	TGTGCCAGCAGCCTGGGGGGGTTAAGCTACACCTTC
-	TRBV28	TRBJ1-1	14	-	CASSVSRVNTEAFF	TGTGCCAGCAGCGTTAGCAGGGTTAACACTGAAGCTTTCTTT
-	TRBV6-1	TRBJ1-5	16	-	CASSEVAGEGNRPQHF	TGTGCCAGCAGTGAAGTGGCAGGGGAAGGCAATCGGCCCCAGCATTTT
-	TRBV28	TRBJ2-7	14	TRBD1	CASSLTGQGAEQYF	TGTGCCAGCAGTTTAACGGGACAGGGGGCTGAGCAGTACTTC
-	TRBV19	TRBJ1-4	17	TRBD1	CASSITGQIMSVEKLFF	TGTGCCAGTAGTATCACGGGACAGATAATGTCGGTTGAAAAACTGTTTTTT
-	TRBV7-6	TRBJ2-7	18	-	CASSLGSPGTLMSREQYF	TGTGCCAGCAGCTTAGGTTCACCCGGGACACTTATGTCGCGCGAGCAGTACTTC
-	TRBV9	TRBJ1-2	17	-	CASSVGVQEAVFYGYTF	TGTGCCAGCAGCGTAGGTGTCCAAGAGGCAGTGTTCTATGGCTACACCTTC
-	TRBV11-1	TRBJ2-5	16	TRBD2	CASSLGTSGRQETQYF	TGTGCCAGCAGCTTAGGGACTAGCGGGCGGCAAGAGACCCAGTACTTC
-	TRBV7-3	TRBJ1-1	15	-	CASSPRAGSNTEAFF	TGTGCCAGCAGCCCAAGGGCAGGGTCGAACACTGAAGCTTTCTTT
once	TRBV14	TRBJ2-5	16	-	CASSRVGGGALKTQYF	TGTGCCAGCAGCCGCGTAGGAGGGGGGGCGTTGAAGACCCAGTACTTC
-	TRBV4-3	TRBJ2-3	13	-	CASSAGYGGTQYF	TGCGCCAGTTCGGCGGGGTACGGAGGTACGCAGTATTTT
-	TRBV30	TRBJ2-3	14	TRBD1	CAWDRGLSTDTQYF	TGTGCCTGGGACAGGGGGCTTAGCACAGATACGCAGTATTTT
-	TRBV12-2	TRBJ2-1	18	-	CASRFFPSGGPRPNEQFF	TGTGCAAGTCGCTTTTTCCCTAGCGGGGGGCCTCGGCCCAATGAGCAGTTCTTC
-	TRBV18	TRBJ1-5	14	-	CASSPNLGDQPQHF	TGTGCCAGCTCACCAAACTTAGGGGATCAGCCCCAGCATTTT
once	TRBV5-1	TRBJ2-1	16	TRBD2	CASSPSSSGGAFEQFF	TGCGCCAGCAGCCCTTCGAGTAGCGGGGGAGCCTTCGAGCAGTTCTTC
-	TRBV27	TRBJ1-6	14	-	CASSYRGFNSPLHF	TGTGCCAGCAGTTATCGAGGATTTAATTCACCCCTCCACTTT
-	TRBV19	TRBJ1-1	12	TRBD1	CASRQGLTEAFF	TGTGCCAGTAGACAGGGGCTGACTGAAGCTTTCTTT
-	TRBV6-5	TRBJ1-6	14	-	CASSYSGVGSPLHF	TGTGCCAGCAGTTACTCCGGGGTGGGTTCACCCCTCCACTTT
once	TRBV9	TRBJ2-7	15	TRBD2	CASSVGTSGANEQYF	TGTGCCAGCAGCGTAGGGACTAGCGGGGCGAACGAGCAGTACTTC
once	TRBV6-5	TRBJ2-1	14	-	CASSYTLDRNEQFF	TGTGCCAGCAGTTACACCCTGGACAGAAATGAGCAGTTCTTC
-	TRBV4-1	TRBJ2-1	18	-	CASSQDFLPGVGYNEQFF	TGCGCCAGCAGCCAAGATTTTCTACCGGGGGTGGGATACAATGAGCAGTTCTTC
-	TRBV19	TRBJ2-3	15	TRBD1	CASSILRGHTDTQYF	TGTGCCAGTAGTATACTTAGGGGGCACACAGATACGCAGTATTTT
once	TRBV7-9	TRBJ1-1	13	TRBD1	CASGQGRNTEAFF	TGTGCCAGCGGACAGGGCAGGAACACTGAAGCTTTCTTT
once	TRBV5-1	TRBJ2-3	12	-	CASRVDFDTQYF	TGCGCCAGCAGGGTTGACTTCGATACGCAGTATTTT
few	TRBV29-1	TRBJ2-3	15	-	CSVAFAGGGTDTQYF	TGCAGCGTAGCCTTCGCGGGCGGTGGCACAGATACGCAGTATTTT